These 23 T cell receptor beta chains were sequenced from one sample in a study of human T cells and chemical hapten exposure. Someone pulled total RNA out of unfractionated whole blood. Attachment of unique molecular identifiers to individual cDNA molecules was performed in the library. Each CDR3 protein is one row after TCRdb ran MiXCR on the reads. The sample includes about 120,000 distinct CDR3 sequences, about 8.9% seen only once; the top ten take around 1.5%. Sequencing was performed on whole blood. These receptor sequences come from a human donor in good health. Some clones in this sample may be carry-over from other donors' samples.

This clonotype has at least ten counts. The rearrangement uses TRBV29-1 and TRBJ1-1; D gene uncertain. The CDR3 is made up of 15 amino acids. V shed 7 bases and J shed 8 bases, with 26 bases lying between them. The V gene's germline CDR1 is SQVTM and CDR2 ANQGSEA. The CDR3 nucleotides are TGCAGCGCCGAGAAAGGGTCGCGGGGTCGGTCGGAAGCTTTCTTT. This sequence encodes CSAEKGSRGRSEAFF.

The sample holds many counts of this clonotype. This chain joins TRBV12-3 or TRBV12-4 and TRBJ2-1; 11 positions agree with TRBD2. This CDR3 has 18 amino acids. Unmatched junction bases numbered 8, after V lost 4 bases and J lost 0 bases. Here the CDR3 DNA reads TGTGCCAGCAGTTCCCCGGGACTAGCGGAGGACTCCTACAATGAGCAGTTCTTC. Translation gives CASSSPGLAEDSYNEQFF.

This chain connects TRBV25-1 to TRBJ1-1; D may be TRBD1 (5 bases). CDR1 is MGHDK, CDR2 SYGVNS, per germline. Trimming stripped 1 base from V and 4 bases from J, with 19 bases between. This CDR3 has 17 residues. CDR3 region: CASSELEWRNGATEAFF. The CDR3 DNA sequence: TGTGCCAGCAGTGAATTAGAGTGGAGGAACGGGGCCACTGAAGCTTTCTTT. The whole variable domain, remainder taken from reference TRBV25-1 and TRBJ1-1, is EADIYQTPRYLVIGTGKKITLECSQTMGHDKMYWYQQDPGMELHLIHYSYGVNSTEKGDLSSESTVSRIRTEHFPLTLESARPSHTSQYLCASSELEWRNGATEAFFGQGTRLTVV.

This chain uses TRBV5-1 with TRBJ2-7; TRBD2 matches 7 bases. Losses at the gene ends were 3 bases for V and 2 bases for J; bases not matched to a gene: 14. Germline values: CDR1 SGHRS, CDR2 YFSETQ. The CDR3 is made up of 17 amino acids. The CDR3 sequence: CASSSTPGLTTTYEQYF. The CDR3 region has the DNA TGCGCCAGCAGCTCGACACCGGGACTAACAACCACCTACGAGCAGTACTTC.

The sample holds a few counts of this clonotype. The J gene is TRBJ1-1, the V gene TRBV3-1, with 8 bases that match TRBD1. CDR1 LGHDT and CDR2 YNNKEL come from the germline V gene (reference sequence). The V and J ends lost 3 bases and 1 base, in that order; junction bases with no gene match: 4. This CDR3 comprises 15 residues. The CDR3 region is CASSHRGQGNTEAFF. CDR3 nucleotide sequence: TGTGCCAGCAGCCACAGGGGGCAGGGGAACACTGAAGCTTTCTTT.

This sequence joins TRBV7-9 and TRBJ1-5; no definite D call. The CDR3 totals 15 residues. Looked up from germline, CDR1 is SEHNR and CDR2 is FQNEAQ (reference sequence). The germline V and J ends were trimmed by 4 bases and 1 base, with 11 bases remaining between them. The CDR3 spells CASSSGDVSNQPQHF. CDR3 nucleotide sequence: TGTGCCAGCAGCTCGGGCGACGTAAGCAATCAGCCCCAGCATTTT. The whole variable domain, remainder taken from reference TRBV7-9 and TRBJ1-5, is DTGVSQNPRHKITKRGQNVTFRCDPISEHNRLYWYRQTLGQGPEFLTYFQNEAQLEKSRLLSDRFSAERPKGSFSTLEIQRTEQGDSAMYLCASSSGDVSNQPQHFGDGTRLSIL.

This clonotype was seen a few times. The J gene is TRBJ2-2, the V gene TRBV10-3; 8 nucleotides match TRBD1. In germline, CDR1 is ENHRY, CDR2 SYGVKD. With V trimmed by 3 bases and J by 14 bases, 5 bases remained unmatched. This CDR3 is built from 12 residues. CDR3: CAISDGTGALFF. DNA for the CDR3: TGTGCCATCAGTGATGGGACAGGAGCTCTGTTTTTT.

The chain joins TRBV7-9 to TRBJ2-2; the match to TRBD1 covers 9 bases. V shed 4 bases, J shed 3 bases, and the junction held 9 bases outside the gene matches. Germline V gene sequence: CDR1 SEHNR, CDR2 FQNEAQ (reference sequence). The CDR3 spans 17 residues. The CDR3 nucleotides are TGTGCCAGCAGCTCTGATACAGGGGGCGCCGACACCGGGGAGCTGTTTTTT. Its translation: CASSSDTGGADTGELFF.

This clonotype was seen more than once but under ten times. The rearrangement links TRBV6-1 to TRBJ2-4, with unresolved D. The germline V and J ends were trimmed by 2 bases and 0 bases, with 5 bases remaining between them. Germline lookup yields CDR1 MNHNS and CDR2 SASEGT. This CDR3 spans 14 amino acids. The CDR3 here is CASSERAAKNIQYF. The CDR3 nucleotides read TGTGCCAGCAGTGAAAGGGCAGCCAAAAACATTCAGTACTTC.

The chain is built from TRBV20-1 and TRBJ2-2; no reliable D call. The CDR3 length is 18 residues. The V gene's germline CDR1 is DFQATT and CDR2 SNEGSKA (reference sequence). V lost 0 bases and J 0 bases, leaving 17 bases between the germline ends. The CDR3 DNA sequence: TGCAGTGCTAGAGATGTGGTAACAGCCACTTCGAACACCGGGGAGCTGTTTTTT. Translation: CSARDVVTATSNTGELFF.

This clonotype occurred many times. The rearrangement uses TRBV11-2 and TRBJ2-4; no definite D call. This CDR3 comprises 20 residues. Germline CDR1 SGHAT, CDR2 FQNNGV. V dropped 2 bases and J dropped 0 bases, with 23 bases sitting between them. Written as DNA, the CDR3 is TGTGCCAGCAGCTTATCCCCCAGCGACCTATTATCGATAGCCAAAAACATTCAGTACTTC. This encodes CASSLSPSDLLSIAKNIQYF. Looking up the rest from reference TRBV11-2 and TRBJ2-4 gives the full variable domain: EAGVAQSPRYKIIEKRQSVAFWCNPISGHATLYWYQQILGQGPKLLIQFQNNGVVDDSQLPKDRFSAERLKGVDSTLKIQPAKLEDSAVYLCASSLSPSDLLSIAKNIQYFGAGTRLSVL.

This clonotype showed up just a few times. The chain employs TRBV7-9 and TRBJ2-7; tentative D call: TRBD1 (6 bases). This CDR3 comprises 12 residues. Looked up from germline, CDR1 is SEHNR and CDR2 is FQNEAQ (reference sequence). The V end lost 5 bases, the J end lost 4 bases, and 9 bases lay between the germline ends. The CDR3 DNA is TGTGCCAGCAGCGTACAGGGTTACGAGCAGTACTTC. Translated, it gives CASSVQGYEQYF.

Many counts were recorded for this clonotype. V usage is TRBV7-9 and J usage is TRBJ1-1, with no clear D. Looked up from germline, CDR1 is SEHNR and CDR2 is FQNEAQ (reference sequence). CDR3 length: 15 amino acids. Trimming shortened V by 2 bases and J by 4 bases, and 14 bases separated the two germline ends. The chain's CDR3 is CASSLSGSASTEAFF. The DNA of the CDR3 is TGTGCCAGCAGCTTATCGGGTTCGGCGTCCACTGAAGCTTTCTTT.

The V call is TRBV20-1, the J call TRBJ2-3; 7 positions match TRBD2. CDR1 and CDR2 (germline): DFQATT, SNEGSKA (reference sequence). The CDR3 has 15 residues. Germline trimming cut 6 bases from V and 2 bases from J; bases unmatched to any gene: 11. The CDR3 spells CSARVLAGDTDTQYF. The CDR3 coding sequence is TGCAGTGCGCGGGTCTTGGCGGGGGACACAGATACGCAGTATTTT.

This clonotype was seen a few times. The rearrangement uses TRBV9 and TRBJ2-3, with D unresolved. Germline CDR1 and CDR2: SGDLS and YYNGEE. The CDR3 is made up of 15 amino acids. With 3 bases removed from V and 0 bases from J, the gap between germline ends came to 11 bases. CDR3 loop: CASSAWATSTDTQYF. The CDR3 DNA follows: TGTGCCAGCAGCGCCTGGGCTACTAGCACAGATACGCAGTATTTT.

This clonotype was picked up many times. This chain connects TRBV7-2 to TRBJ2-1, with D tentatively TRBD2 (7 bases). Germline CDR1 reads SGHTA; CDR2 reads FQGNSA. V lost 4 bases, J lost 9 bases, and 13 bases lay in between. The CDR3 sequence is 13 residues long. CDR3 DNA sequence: TGTGCCAGCAGCTCCGTTGCGGGGGCTGAGCAGTTCTTC. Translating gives CASSSVAGAEQFF.

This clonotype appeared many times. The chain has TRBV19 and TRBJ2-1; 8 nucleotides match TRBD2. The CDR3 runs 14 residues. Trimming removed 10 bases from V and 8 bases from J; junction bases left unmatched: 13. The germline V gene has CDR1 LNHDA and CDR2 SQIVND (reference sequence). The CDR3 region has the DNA TGTGCCACCCAGGCCGGGGGGGGCTTTTATGAGCAGTTCTTC. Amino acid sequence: CATQAGGGFYEQFF.

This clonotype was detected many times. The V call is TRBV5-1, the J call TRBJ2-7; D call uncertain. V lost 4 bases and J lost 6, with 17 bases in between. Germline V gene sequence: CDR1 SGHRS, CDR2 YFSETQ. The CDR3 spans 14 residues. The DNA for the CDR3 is TGCGCCAGCAGCCCGACACACAACCTCGGCGAGCAGTACTTC. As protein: CASSPTHNLGEQYF.

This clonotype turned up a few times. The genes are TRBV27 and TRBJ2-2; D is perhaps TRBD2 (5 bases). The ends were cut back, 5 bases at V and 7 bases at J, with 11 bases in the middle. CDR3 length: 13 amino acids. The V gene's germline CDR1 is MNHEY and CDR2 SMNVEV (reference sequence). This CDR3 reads CASSRLEGGELFF. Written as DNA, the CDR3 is TGTGCCAGCAGTAGGCTAGAGGGCGGGGAGCTGTTTTTT.

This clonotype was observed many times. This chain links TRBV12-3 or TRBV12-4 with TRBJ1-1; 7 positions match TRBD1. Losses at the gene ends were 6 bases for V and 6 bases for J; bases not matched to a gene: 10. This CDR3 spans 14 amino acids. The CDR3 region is CASRSNRGFPEAFF. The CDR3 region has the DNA TGTGCCAGCAGGAGCAACAGGGGATTCCCTGAAGCTTTCTTT.

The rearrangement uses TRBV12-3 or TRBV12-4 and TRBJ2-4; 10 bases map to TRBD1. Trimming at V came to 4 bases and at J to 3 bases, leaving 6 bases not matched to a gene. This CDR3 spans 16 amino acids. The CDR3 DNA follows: TGTGCCAGCAGTTCCGGGACAGGGGTGGGCAAAAACATTCAGTACTTC. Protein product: CASSSGTGVGKNIQYF.

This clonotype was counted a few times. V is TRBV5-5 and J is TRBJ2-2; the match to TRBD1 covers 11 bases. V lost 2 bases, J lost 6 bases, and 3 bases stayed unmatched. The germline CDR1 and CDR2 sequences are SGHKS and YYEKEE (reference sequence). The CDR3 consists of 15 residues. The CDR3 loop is CASSFGTGGAGELFF. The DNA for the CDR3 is TGTGCCAGCAGCTTCGGGACAGGGGGTGCCGGGGAGCTGTTTTTT.

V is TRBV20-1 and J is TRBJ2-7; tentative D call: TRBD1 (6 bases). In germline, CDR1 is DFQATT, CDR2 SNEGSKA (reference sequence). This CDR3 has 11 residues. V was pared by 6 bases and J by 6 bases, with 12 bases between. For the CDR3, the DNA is TGCAGTGCCAGCAGGGGCAGCGAGCAGTACTTC. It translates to CSASRGSEQYF.